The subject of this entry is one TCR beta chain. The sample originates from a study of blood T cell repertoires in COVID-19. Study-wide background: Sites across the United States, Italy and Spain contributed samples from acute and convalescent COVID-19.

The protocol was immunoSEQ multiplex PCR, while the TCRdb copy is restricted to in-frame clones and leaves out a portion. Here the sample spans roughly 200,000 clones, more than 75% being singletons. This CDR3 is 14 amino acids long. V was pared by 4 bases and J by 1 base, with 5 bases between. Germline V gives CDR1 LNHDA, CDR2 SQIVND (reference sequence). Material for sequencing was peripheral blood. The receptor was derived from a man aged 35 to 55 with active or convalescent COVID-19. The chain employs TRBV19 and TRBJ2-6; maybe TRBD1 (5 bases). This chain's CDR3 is CASSTGSGANVLTF. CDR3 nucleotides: TGTGCCAGTAGTACAGGGTCTGGGGCCAACGTCCTGACTTTC.